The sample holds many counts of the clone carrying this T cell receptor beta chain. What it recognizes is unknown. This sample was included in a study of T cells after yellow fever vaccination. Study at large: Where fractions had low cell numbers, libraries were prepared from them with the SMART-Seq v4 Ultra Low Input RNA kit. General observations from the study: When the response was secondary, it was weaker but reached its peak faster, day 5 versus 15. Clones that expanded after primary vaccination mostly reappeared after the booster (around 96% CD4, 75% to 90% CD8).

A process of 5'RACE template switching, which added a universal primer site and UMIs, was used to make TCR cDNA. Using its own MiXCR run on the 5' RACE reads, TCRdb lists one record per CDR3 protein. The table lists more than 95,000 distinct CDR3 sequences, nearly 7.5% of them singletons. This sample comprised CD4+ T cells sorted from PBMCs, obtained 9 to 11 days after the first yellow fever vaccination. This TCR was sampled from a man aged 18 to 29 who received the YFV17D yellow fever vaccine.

The CDR3 is CATNTRIGGEQFF. Written as DNA, the CDR3 is TGTGCCACTAACACAAGAATAGGCGGTGAGCAGTTCTTC. V is TRBV24-1 and J is TRBJ2-1; D remains ambiguous. Germline V CDR1 and CDR2: KGHDR, SFDVKD. V was trimmed by 10 bases and J by 9 bases, leaving 18 bases between them. This CDR3 is 13 amino acids long.